One and the same sample provided the 5 T cell receptor beta chains below, sequenced in a study of T-cell memory formation after mild COVID-19 (dated by TCRdb to 2020 to 2023). The library was made by 5' RACE. The sequencing machine was an Illumina NovaSeq 6000. The public reads were run again by TCRdb, first through fastp at Q25 and then through MiXCR, and only productive beta chains were kept. Rows with a matching CDR3 protein are joined into one entry that keeps the most common DNA and genes. A total of about 55,000 distinct CDR3 sequences appear in this sample, roughly 9.5% of them only once. The biggest ten clones account for 1.2% of the sample. The sequenced sample consisted of PBMCs or a T cell subset sorted from them (not recorded which). These receptors all come from a man between 18 and 35 years old who had mild COVID-19 (a few samples of this study predate the infection). The sample titles of this study are shuffled in the database, so cell type and time point are left out; the donor was told from shared clones.

This clonotype came up many times. This sequence joins TRBV5-1 and TRBJ2-5; D remains ambiguous. Deletions cut 2 bases from V and 0 bases from J, with 5 bases between. The CDR3 is made up of 13 amino acids. Looked up from germline, CDR1 is SGHRS and CDR2 is YFSETQ. As DNA, the CDR3 is TGCGCCAGCAGCTTAGGAAACCAAGAGACCCAGTACTTC. Translating gives CASSLGNQETQYF. Complete variable domain (other parts from reference TRBV5-1 and TRBJ2-5): KAGVTQTPRYLIKTRGQQVTLSCSPISGHRSVSWYQQTPGQGLQFLFEYFSETQRNKGNFPGRFSGRQFSNSRSEMNVSTLELGDSALYLCASSLGNQETQYFGPGTRLLVL.

The sample holds many counts of this clonotype. V is TRBV5-1 and J is TRBJ2-2; D gene uncertain. Trimming pared 1 base from V and 7 bases from J, leaving 5 bases between. This CDR3 has 12 residues. Germline V gives CDR1 SGHRS, CDR2 YFSETQ. This chain's CDR3 is CASSLLDGELFF. CDR3 DNA: TGCGCCAGCAGCTTGTTAGACGGGGAGCTGTTTTTT.

This clonotype was observed a few times. The chain is built from TRBV28 and TRBJ2-1, with 7 bases that match TRBD1. V dropped 4 bases and J dropped 7; count of bases not matched to a gene: 13. Per the germline V gene, CDR1 is MDHEN and CDR2 is SYDVKM. This CDR3 region has 16 residues. The CDR3 is CASSSDRDGAWNEQFF. DNA of the CDR3: TGTGCCAGCAGTTCCGACAGGGATGGGGCTTGGAATGAGCAGTTCTTC. The whole variable domain, filled in from reference TRBV28 and TRBJ2-1, reads DVKVTQSSRYLVKRTGEKVFLECVQDMDHENMFWYRQDPGLGLRLIYFSYDVKMKEKGDIPEGYSVSREKKERFSLILESASTNQTSMYLCASSSDRDGAWNEQFFGPGTRLTVL.

The chain is built from TRBV2 and TRBJ1-1; TRBD1 is a possible D gene (6 bases). Trimming removed 7 bases from V and 3 bases from J, with 12 bases in between. CDR1 is SNHLY and CDR2 is FYNNEI in the germline V gene. This CDR3 contains 13 residues. The CDR3 DNA reads as TGTGCCAGCAATCTAGGGGGGGACACTGAAGCTTTCTTT. Amino acids: CASNLGGDTEAFF. Full variable domain (missing parts from reference TRBV2 and TRBJ1-1): EPEVTQTPSHQVTQMGQEVILRCVPISNHLYFYWYRQILGQKVEFLVSFYNNEISEKSEIFDDQFSVERPDGSNFTLKIRSTKLEDSAMYFCASNLGGDTEAFFGQGTRLTVV.

This clonotype was counted at least ten times. The V and J genes are TRBV4-1 and TRBJ1-1; D is undetermined. The CDR3 covers 14 residues. The germline V and J ends were trimmed by 4 bases and 0 bases, with 9 bases remaining between them. The germline V gene encodes CDR1 MGHRA and CDR2 YSYEKL. DNA of the CDR3: TGCGCCAGCAGCCCTAGAGCTTTGAACACTGAAGCTTTCTTT. As protein: CASSPRALNTEAFF.